This is a list of T cell receptor beta chains from one sample in a study of OX40 agonist ivuxolimab in advanced cancers. Data came from immunoSEQ multiplex PCR; TCRdb stores just in-frame clones and leaves some out. Of roughly 62,000 clones in the sample, around 84% are singletons; the top ten hold 4%. The input for sequencing was CD4+ or CD8+ T cells sorted from blood, taken in a trial of the OX40 agonist ivuxolimab. These receptors came from an adult with an advanced solid tumor such as melanoma, head and neck, liver or kidney cancer. CDR3s include the opening cysteine and the closing phenylalanine or tryptophan. D genes are given only for firm matches. The size entry is marked missing in some rows and otherwise reads once, few, many or a size class.

clone_size j_call v_call d_call cdr3_aa cdr3_nt
- TRBJ1-2 TRBV19 TRBD1 CASSGTGGQYGYTF TGTGCCAGTTCCGGGACAGGGGGGCAATATGGCTACACCTTC
- TRBJ1-1 TRBV9 - CASSVGAGMNTEAFF TGTGCCAGCAGCGTAGGGGCAGGGATGAACACTGAAGCTTTCTTT
- TRBJ2-1 TRBV7-9 - CASTNRAGWNEQFF TGTGCCAGCACCAATCGGGCAGGGTGGAATGAGCAGTTCTTC
- TRBJ1-6 TRBV4-2 TRBD1 CASSQGQGGESPLHF TGTGCCAGCAGCCAGGGACAGGGTGGAGAGTCACCCCTCCACTTT
few TRBJ1-1 TRBV19 - CASSISGVNTEAFF TGTGCCAGTAGTATAAGTGGTGTGAACACTGAAGCTTTCTTT
- TRBJ2-1 TRBV19 - CASSPRLNEQFF TGTGCCAGTAGTCCTAGACTCAATGAGCAGTTCTTC
- TRBJ1-1 TRBV6-5 - CASSSHGGGTEAFF TGTGCCAGCAGTTCCCACGGGGGGGGGACTGAAGCTTTCTTT
- TRBJ1-1 TRBV5-1 TRBD1 CASSRYGTGVNTEAFF TGCGCCAGCAGCCGATACGGGACAGGGGTGAACACTGAAGCTTTCTTT
- TRBJ1-2 TRBV12-2 - CASRLGELYGYTF TGTGCAAGTCGCTTAGGAGAGCTCTATGGCTACACCTTC
- TRBJ2-6 TRBV2 TRBD1 CAMSRDSLSGANVLTF TGTGCCATGTCCCGGGACAGTCTCTCTGGGGCCAACGTCCTGACTTTC
- TRBJ2-1 TRBV7-3 - CASSLQSGFYNEQFF TGTGCCAGCAGCCTCCAATCAGGTTTCTACAATGAGCAGTTCTTC
- TRBJ2-2 TRBV19 - CASSITTGELFF TGTGCCAGTAGTATCACCACCGGGGAGCTGTTTTTT
- TRBJ1-3 TRBV14 - CASSQVRQVSGNTIYF TGTGCCAGCAGCCAAGTCCGACAGGTTTCAGGAAACACCATATATTTT
- TRBJ1-1 TRBV6-1 TRBD1 CASSAESLGQGNTEAFF TGTGCCAGCAGTGCGGAGTCCCTGGGACAGGGGAACACTGAAGCTTTCTTT
- TRBJ2-7 TRBV7-9 TRBD1 CASSLPTGTATMYF TGTGCCAGCAGCCTACCGACAGGGACGGCGACCATGTACTTC
- TRBJ2-3 TRBV5-1 TRBD1 CASSRGTGARRIPDTQYF TGCGCCAGCAGCCGGGGGACAGGAGCGCGGCGAATCCCAGATACGCAGTATTTT
- TRBJ1-2 TRBV30 - CAWKGGGFYGYTF TGTGCCTGGAAGGGGGGGGGATTCTATGGCTACACCTTC
- TRBJ2-1 TRBV10-1 - CASSADSYNEQFF TGCGCCAGCAGCGCAGACTCCTACAATGAGCAGTTCTTC
- TRBJ2-1 TRBV19 TRBD2 CASSIVRPSGFSGHNEQFF TGTGCCAGTAGTATAGTTCGGCCTAGCGGGTTCTCAGGGCACAATGAGCAGTTCTTC